The source of this T cell receptor beta chain is a study of T cell responses to AZD1222 COVID-19 vaccine. The protocol was immunoSEQ multiplex PCR, while the TCRdb copy is restricted to in-frame clones and leaves out a portion. The table includes about 180,000 clones, approximately 95% detected once. CDR1 and CDR2 (germline): SGHAT, FQNNGV. Trimming cost V 4 bases and J 8 bases, with 20 bases left between them. The CDR3 covers 15 residues. The source material was peripheral blood, sampled 28 days after the second dose of the MenACWY control vaccine. The chain carries TRBV11-2 and TRBJ1-2, with a tentative D call TRBD1 (5 bases). The sequence derives from an adult who received the MenACWY meningococcal vaccine as a control. The CDR3 region has the DNA TGTGCCAGCAGCTATTCCCTCGGCAGGGATGGAGGCTACACCTTC. Translated, it gives CASSYSLGRDGGYTF.